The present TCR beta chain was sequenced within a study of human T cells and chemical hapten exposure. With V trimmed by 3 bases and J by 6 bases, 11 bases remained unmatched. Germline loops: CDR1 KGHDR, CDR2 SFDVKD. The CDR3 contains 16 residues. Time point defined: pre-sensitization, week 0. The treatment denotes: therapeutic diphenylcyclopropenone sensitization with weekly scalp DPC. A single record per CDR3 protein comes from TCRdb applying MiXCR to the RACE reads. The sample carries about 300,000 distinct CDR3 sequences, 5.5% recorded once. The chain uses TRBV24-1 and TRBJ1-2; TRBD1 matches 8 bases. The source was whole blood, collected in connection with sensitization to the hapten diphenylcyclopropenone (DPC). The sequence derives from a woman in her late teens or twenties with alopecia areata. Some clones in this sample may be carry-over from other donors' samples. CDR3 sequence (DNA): TGTGCCACCAGTGATGGCGGACAGGGAATGCCGGATGGCTACACCTTC. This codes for CATSDGGQGMPDGYTF.